This TCR beta chain was retrieved from a study of Ad26.COV2.S vaccination and SARS-CoV-2 variants (dated by TCRdb to the early 2020s). Background for the entire study: Vaccine-arm donors came from COV1001, a multicentre, randomized, double-blind, placebo-controlled phase I-IIa trial of Ad26.COV2.S in healthy adults. The specificity and breadth of SARS-CoV-2-reactive T cell receptors after Ad26.COV2.S vaccination were assessed by TCRbeta repertoire sequencing. A total of 32 samples were included in the TCR-sequenced set, comprising some 20 Ad26.COV2.S vaccine recipients, 5 placebo recipients and 8 SARS-CoV-2 convalescent individuals. Trial participants were randomized into five groups of five, in which low-dose or high-dose Ad26.COV2.S was given once or twice, or placebo was given on both occasions. Blinding of investigators to trial group allocation was maintained during experiments and outcome assessment. Ad26.COV2.S was administered intramuscularly at a dose of 5x10^10 or 1x10^11 viral particles, either as one shot or as two shots given 56 days apart. Here is what the overall study found, with its caveats: The authors noted that total T cell responses may have been underestimated by the TCR breadth and depth analyses. After vaccination, substantial breadth of spike-specific CD8+ and CD4+ T cell responses was reported. Vaccine and placebo recipients had comparable non-spike TCR breadth, which fits with the vaccine containing only spike. Higher spike-specific TCR breadth was observed in Ad26.COV2.S recipients than in placebo recipients (P = 0.0014). The study was not powered for comparison of responses between vaccine doses or regimens.

The sample's treatment or condition label, in plain terms: 19 received Ad26.COV2.S at low or high dose, single or two shots; five or six received placebo; per-sample allocation not given. For vaccine and placebo recipients, the sequenced repertoires came from samples collected on day 63 after the first injection. Between 29 July and 7 August 2020, Cohort 1b enrolled about 27 adults aged 18-55 years at one site in Boston, USA. Ad26.COV2.S was a replication-incompetent adenovirus type 26 vector that expressed a prefusion-stabilized SARS-CoV-2 spike protein derived from the original Wuhan strain. The immunoSEQ Assay was the method used to sequence TCRbeta CDR3 regions. After extraction, genomic DNA underwent amplification by bias-controlled multiplex PCR, followed by high-throughput sequencing. In the paper's pipeline: To quantify the absolute abundance of every unique TCRbeta CDR3 region, sequences were collapsed and filtered. Usable DNA was measured by amplifying reference genes present in all nucleated cells, and TCRbeta template counts were normalized to that usable DNA to estimate T cell fraction. Repertoire TCRs were annotated as SARS-CoV-2-specific when V gene, CDR3 amino acid sequence and J gene were exactly matched to a known reactive TCR set. The reference SARS-CoV-2 TCR set was obtained from MIRA and was filtered for enrichment in COVID-19-positive ImmuneCODE repertoires, whereby public or cross-reactive TCRs were removed. Using the MIRA antigens, annotated TCRs were further analysed by specific ORF or by position within an ORF. Breadth was defined as annotated unique rearrangements over total unique productive rearrangements; depth was the summed frequency of those rearrangements. TCR breadth was compared between groups using two-sided Wilcoxon rank-sum tests. TCRdb obtained this table from immuneACCESS and retained in-frame rearrangements with V and J assigned. These tables miss some clones; where compared with another copy, unresolved V genes account for less than half of the shortfall, and the remainder is unexplained. Clonal size and the V and J genes are those of that table, whereas D and trimming came from the DNA. The sample table records approximately 240,000 clones; around 89% of these occur just once. The ten top clones hold around 10% of the sample.

Of note for this clone: No antigen is known for it. No base-level quality is on record; no much larger clone is a single base apart.

This clonotype originated in a person between 18 and 65 years old who received the Ad26.COV2.S COVID-19 vaccine or a placebo. This specimen was peripheral blood, taken in a trial of Ad26.COV2.S vaccine versus placebo.

CDR3 region: CASSSGRGGYYGYTF. In nucleotides, the sequence is TGTGCCAGCAGCTCCGGTCGAGGAGGGTACTATGGCTACACCTTC. The chain uses TRBV7-2 and TRBJ1-2, with the D gene not confidently named. Reading the germline V gene gives CDR1 SGHTA and CDR2 FQGNSA. The CDR3, cysteine through phenylalanine, is 15 amino acids long. Of all the DNA, just the CDR3 is kept, 45 bases in frame from base 1. Cut back by 4 bases and 3 bases, the V and J ends lie 15 bases apart.